Following are 13 T cell receptor beta chains from one sample sequenced in a study of blood T cell repertoires in COVID-19. Sequenced by immunoSEQ multiplex PCR; TCRdb stores in-frame clones only, minus some. This sample has about 200,000 clones; 86% occur once, and the top ten carry 3.5% to 4%. Sequencing was performed on PBMCs or T cells enriched from blood (not recorded which). The receptors originated from a woman between 40 and 55 years old with acute COVID-19.

The V call is TRBV7-9, the J call TRBJ2-1; tentatively, D is TRBD2 (6 bases). V lost 5 bases and J lost 8, with 16 bases in between. Germline-derived CDR1 and CDR2 are SEHNR and FQNEAQ (reference sequence). The CDR3 loop spans 14 amino acids. The CDR3 sequence is CASSPWRGGDEQFF. CDR3 bases: TGTGCCAGCAGCCCCTGGCGGGGAGGTGATGAGCAGTTCTTC.

The rearrangement joins TRBV18 to TRBJ2-7; 11 bases align to TRBD2. V was clipped by 2 bases and J by 3 bases; unmatched bases: 6. The CDR3 has 16 amino acids. Germline-derived CDR1 and CDR2 are KGHSH and LQKENI. CDR3 sequence (DNA): TGTGCCAGCTCACCAGGGCCACTAGCGGGAGTCTACGAGCAGTACTTC. Encoded protein: CASSPGPLAGVYEQYF.

This chain joins TRBV5-1 and TRBJ2-3; D is possibly TRBD2 (6 bases). Germline V gene data show CDR1 as SGHRS and CDR2 as YFSETQ. The CDR3 contains 15 residues. Trimming removed 0 bases at V and 6 bases at J, with 14 bases between. This CDR3 reads CASSLAGVGGDTQYF. CDR3 nucleotide sequence: TGCGCCAGCAGCTTGGCGGGGGTCGGAGGGGATACGCAGTATTTT.

This clone is a singleton in its sample. DNA for the CDR3: TGTGCCACCACGAGTGTTGAGACCGGGGAGCTGTTTTTT. Its protein is CATTSVETGELFF. V and J are TRBV24-1 and TRBJ2-2; D is ambiguous. CDR3 length equals 13 residues. V dropped 8 bases and J dropped 5 bases, with 11 bases sitting between them. CDR1 and CDR2 from the germline V gene are KGHDR and SFDVKD.

This chain's CDR3 is CSVAGQRQETQYF. CDR3 DNA: TGCAGCGTTGCGGGACAGCGTCAAGAGACCCAGTACTTC. The chain couples TRBV29-1 to TRBJ2-5; 7 bases are a match to TRBD1. Per germline, CDR1 SQVTM and CDR2 ANQGSEA. The CDR3 extends over 13 amino acids. Losses at the gene ends were 4 bases for V and 2 bases for J; bases not matched to a gene: 4. Together with reference TRBV29-1 and TRBJ2-5, the CDR3 gives the full variable domain: SAVISQKPSRDICQRGTSLTIQCQVDSQVTMMFWYRQQPGQSLTLIATANQGSEATYESGFVIDKFPISRPNLTFSTLTVSNMSPEDSSIYLCSVAGQRQETQYFGPGTRLLVL.

V gene TRBV3-1 (or the pseudogene TRBV3-2) combines with J gene TRBJ1-2, with a possible D match to TRBD1 (5 bases). The CDR3 length is 16 residues. The germline gives CDR1 LGHDT, CDR2 YNNKEL (reference sequence). Trimming took off 1 base at V and 4 bases at J, with 16 bases between the two ends. The CDR3 region has the DNA TGTGCCAGCAGCCAAGCTGGTTCAGGGTATGGCTATGGCTACACCTTC. Translation: CASSQAGSGYGYGYTF.

V usage is TRBV21-1 and J usage is TRBJ1-5. TRBV21-1 is noted as a pseudogene. The CDR3 sequence is 14 residues long. CDR3 nucleotides: TGTGCCAGCAGCCGACCCAGGGGAGGGCAGCCCCAGCATTTT. The encoded protein is CASSRPRGGQPQHF.

The rearrangement uses TRBV28 and TRBJ2-7; possibly TRBD2 for D (5 bases). Trimming took 5 bases from V and 3 from J, leaving 8 bases between them. This CDR3 is built from 12 residues. Germline loops: CDR1 MDHEN, CDR2 SYDVKM. In nucleotides, the CDR3 is TGTGCCAGCAGTCCACTAGTCTACGAGCAGTACTTC. This sequence encodes CASSPLVYEQYF. The full variable domain, its missing parts supplied by reference TRBV28 and TRBJ2-7, is DVKVTQSSRYLVKRTGEKVFLECVQDMDHENMFWYRQDPGLGLRLIYFSYDVKMKEKGDIPEGYSVSREKKERFSLILESASTNQTSMYLCASSPLVYEQYFGPGTRLTVT.

This clone was counted a few times. This chain links TRBV28 with TRBJ2-7; a weak D match, TRBD1 (5 bases). Germline CDR1 is MDHEN and CDR2 is SYDVKM. V lost 4 bases, J lost 2 bases, and 9 bases lay in between. This CDR3 region has 13 residues. This CDR3 reads CASSSRTPYEQYF. Here the CDR3 DNA reads TGTGCCAGCAGTTCCCGGACACCCTACGAGCAGTACTTC.

The gene calls are TRBV6-5 and TRBJ1-5; D perhaps matches TRBD1 (5 bases). CDR3 length equals 14 residues. V lost 8 bases and J lost 4, with 15 bases in between. CDR1 MNHEY and CDR2 SVGAGI come from the germline V gene. CDR3 in amino acids: CASWGGGRNQPQHF. The CDR3 nucleotides read TGTGCCAGCTGGGGCGGGGGAAGGAATCAGCCCCAGCATTTT.

The chain is built from TRBV5-1 and TRBJ2-5; D not resolved. CDR1 and CDR2 from the germline V gene are SGHRS and YFSETQ. V gave up 0 bases and J gave up 1 base, with 7 bases separating them. The CDR3 consists of 14 residues. The CDR3 sequence is CASSLVIGQETQYF. The CDR3 nucleotides read TGCGCCAGCAGCTTGGTAATCGGCCAAGAGACCCAGTACTTC.

The CDR3 DNA sequence: TGTGCCAGTAGGGACAGGCAGACAGATACGCAGTATTTT. Residues: CASRDRQTDTQYF. The chain has TRBV19 and TRBJ2-3; 7 positions agree with TRBD1. Germline CDR1 LNHDA, CDR2 SQIVND (reference sequence). V gave up 6 bases and J gave up 3 bases; unmatched junction bases: 3. This CDR3 has 13 residues.

The rearrangement joins TRBV9 to TRBJ2-7; tentatively, D is TRBD1 (5 bases). The V gene's germline CDR1 is SGDLS and CDR2 YYNGEE. CDR3 size: 14 residues. V lost 0 bases and J 3 bases, leaving 10 bases between the germline ends. The CDR3 is CASSVATGFYEQYF. For the CDR3, the DNA is TGTGCCAGCAGCGTAGCAACAGGATTCTACGAGCAGTACTTC.